This passage covers 26 T cell receptor beta chains from one sample sequenced in a study of blood T cell repertoires in COVID-19. Clones were read by immunoSEQ multiplex PCR, and TCRdb kept only the in-frame ones, dropping some. The sample lists roughly 240,000 clones; over 80% were seen once. The sample comprised PBMCs or T cells enriched from blood (not recorded which). The receptors shown here come from a middle-aged man who had been exposed to COVID-19.

The chain couples TRBV7-9 to TRBJ1-1; no reliable D call. This CDR3 is 13 amino acids long. Germline CDR1 reads SEHNR; CDR2 reads FQNEAQ (reference sequence). Deletions cut 3 bases from V and 2 bases from J, with 7 bases between. Written as DNA, the CDR3 is TGTGCCAGCAGCTTTGGGCACAACACTGAAGCTTTCTTT. This codes for CASSFGHNTEAFF. Filled out from reference TRBV7-9 and TRBJ1-1, the complete variable domain reads DTGVSQNPRHKITKRGQNVTFRCDPISEHNRLYWYRQTLGQGPEFLTYFQNEAQLEKSRLLSDRFSAERPKGSFSTLEIQRTEQGDSAMYLCASSFGHNTEAFFGQGTRLTVV.

The chain recombines TRBV5-1 with TRBJ2-3, with TRBD1 matching over 8 bases. The length of the CDR3 is 15 residues. CDR1 SGHRS and CDR2 YFSETQ come from the germline V gene. V trimming: 4 bases; J trimming: 1 base; junction bases outside the gene matches: 5. For the CDR3, the DNA is TGCGCCAGCAGCGCAGGGGGCGCCCGCACAGATACGCAGTATTTT. This codes for CASSAGGARTDTQYF.

A few counts support this clone. The chain combines TRBV6-2 or TRBV6-3 with TRBJ1-5, with 7 bases lining up with TRBD1. The CDR3 totals 21 residues. CDR1 MNHEY and CDR2 SVGEGT come from the germline V gene. Trimming at V came to 0 bases and at J to 4 bases, leaving 21 bases not matched to a gene. CDR3 nucleotide sequence: TGTGCCAGCAGTTACTCCACAACGAGAGGGATGGCAGGGGGTATGAATCAGCCCCAGCATTTT. Translated: CASSYSTTRGMAGGMNQPQHF.

The V call is TRBV3-1 (or the pseudogene TRBV3-2), the J call TRBJ1-4; perhaps TRBD1 as D (5 bases). The germline V gene has CDR1 LGHDT and CDR2 YNNKEL (reference sequence). This CDR3 spans 14 amino acids. V was shortened by 0 bases and J by 6 bases, with 8 bases between the two germline ends. The CDR3 here is CASSQDRVYEKLFF. CDR3 sequence (DNA): TGTGCCAGCAGCCAAGACAGGGTGTATGAAAAACTGTTTTTT.

The chain joins TRBV30 to TRBJ2-1, with no clear D. Germline V gene sequence: CDR1 GTSNPN, CDR2 SVGIG (reference sequence). CDR3 length equals 13 residues. V lost 8 bases and J lost 5, with 16 bases in between. The CDR3 here is CAHNDLRNNEQFF. CDR3 coding DNA: TGTGCCCACAATGACTTGAGAAACAATGAGCAGTTCTTC.

The V and J genes are TRBV27 and TRBJ2-1; 9 bases match TRBD2. The V gene end was trimmed by 5 bases and the J gene end by 4 bases; junction bases not matched to a gene: 9. Germline CDR1 MNHEY, CDR2 SMNVEV (reference sequence). The CDR3 totals 16 residues. The CDR3 DNA reads as TGTGCCAGCAGTCCCACCCCTAGCGGGATATACAATGAGCAGTTCTTC. Encoded protein: CASSPTPSGIYNEQFF.

The chain links TRBV2 to TRBJ2-1; D perhaps matches TRBD1 (5 bases). Germline lookup yields CDR1 SNHLY and CDR2 FYNNEI. V was clipped by 6 bases and J by 8 bases, with 17 bases between them. This CDR3 is 14 amino acids long. The CDR3 DNA is TGTGCCAGCAGCCCAGGGATCAATAGGGATGAGCAGTTCTTC. Amino acids: CASSPGINRDEQFF.

The chain couples TRBV7-6 to TRBJ2-7; 10 bases align to TRBD1. Germline V CDR1 and CDR2: SGHVS, FNYEAQ. This CDR3 region has 14 residues. Trimming removed 5 bases from V and 4 bases from J; junction bases left unmatched: 5. DNA for the CDR3: TGTGCCAGCAGCACCCCGGGACAGGGGTACGAGCAGTACTTC. Protein product: CASSTPGQGYEQYF.

The V and J genes are TRBV28 and TRBJ1-5; 8 nucleotides line up with TRBD1. J lost 6 bases, V lost 4 bases, and 8 bases had no gene match. CDR1 is MDHEN and CDR2 is SYDVKM in the germline V gene. There are 15 residues in the CDR3. In DNA form, the CDR3 reads TGTGCCAGCAGTTACCACAGGGGGGCCGGTCAGCCCCAGCATTTT. Translation: CASSYHRGAGQPQHF.

This chain links TRBV11-3 with TRBJ1-1, with a weak D call TRBD1 (6 bases). The germline gives CDR1 SGHNT, CDR2 YENEEA. The CDR3 totals 16 residues. Trimming took 4 bases from V and 5 from J, leaving 20 bases between them. The chain's CDR3 is CASSSSLDRLGTEAFF. The CDR3 coding sequence is TGTGCCAGCAGCTCTTCCCTCGACAGGCTAGGGACTGAAGCTTTCTTT. Full variable domain (rest looked up from reference TRBV11-3 and TRBJ1-1): EAGVVQSPRYKIIEKKQPVAFWCNPISGHNTLYWYLQNLGQGPELLIRYENEEAVDDSQLPKDRFSAERLKGVDSTLKIQPAELGDSAVYLCASSSSLDRLGTEAFFGQGTRLTVV.

The genes are TRBV7-9 and TRBJ2-4; maybe TRBD1 (5 bases). The ends were cut back, 5 bases at V and 6 bases at J, with 14 bases in the middle. The germline gives CDR1 SEHNR, CDR2 FQNEAQ (reference sequence). The length of the CDR3 is 14 residues. As DNA, the CDR3 is TGTGCCAGCAGCCCCCGGGTAGGGGCAAACATTCAGTACTTC. It translates to CASSPRVGANIQYF.

The chain has TRBV5-4 and TRBJ1-4, with TRBD1 as a possible D gene (6 bases). Germline-derived CDR1 and CDR2 are SGHNT and YYREEE (reference sequence). V lost 4 bases, J lost 11 bases, and 24 bases lay in between. The CDR3 extends over 16 amino acids. CDR3 amino acids: CASSRGGRPGSDKLFF. CDR3 DNA: TGTGCCAGCAGCAGGGGGGGGCGTCCGGGGTCGGATAAACTGTTTTTT.

This sequence joins TRBV21-1 and TRBJ2-3; whether TRBD1, the table's D call, matches the DNA was not checked. TRBV21-1 is a pseudogene. There are 14 residues in the CDR3. CDR3 nucleotides: TGTGCCAGCAGCAAAGGACAGGGCACAGATACGCAGTATTTT. Encoded protein: CASSKGQGTDTQYF.

The V call is TRBV18, the J call TRBJ2-1; 9 bases align to TRBD1. This CDR3 has 15 residues. Per the germline V gene, CDR1 is KGHSH and CDR2 is LQKENI. The junction had 7 bases not matched to a gene; V was cut back by 6 bases and J by 4 bases. CDR3 region: CASSQTGGGYNEQFF. CDR3 nucleotides: TGTGCCAGCTCTCAGACAGGGGGTGGATACAATGAGCAGTTCTTC.

This clone was observed a handful of times. The chain carries TRBV5-5 and TRBJ2-7; D is uncertain. The CDR3 spans 14 residues. The ends were cut back, 0 bases at V and 3 bases at J, with 10 bases in the middle. Germline lookup yields CDR1 SGHKS and CDR2 YYEKEE (reference sequence). This chain's CDR3 is CASSLDPSYYEQYV. CDR3 bases: TGTGCCAGCAGCTTGGATCCCTCCTACTACGAGCAGTACGTC.

This chain links TRBV28 with TRBJ1-4; a possible D gene is TRBD1 (6 bases). This CDR3 has 15 residues. Trimming shortened V by 3 bases and J by 1 base, and 9 bases separated the two germline ends. Germline lookup yields CDR1 MDHEN and CDR2 SYDVKM. CDR3 protein: CASSFAQGTNEKLFF. The CDR3 DNA follows: TGTGCCAGCAGTTTCGCACAGGGAACTAATGAAAAACTGTTTTTT.

This chain connects TRBV11-1 to TRBJ2-3; 8 positions match TRBD1. Trimming cost V 4 bases and J 6 bases; bases outside gene matches: 6. The CDR3 spans 14 residues. Per the germline V gene, CDR1 is SGHAT and CDR2 is FQDESV (reference sequence). As DNA, the CDR3 is TGTGCCAGCAGCTGGGCAGGGGGCGGGGATACGCAGTATTTT. Its translation: CASSWAGGGDTQYF. Looking up the rest from reference TRBV11-1 and TRBJ2-3 gives the full variable domain: EAEVAQSPRYKITEKSQAVAFWCDPISGHATLYWYRQILGQGPELLVQFQDESVVDDSQLPKDRFSAERLKGVDSTLKIQPAELGDSAMYLCASSWAGGGDTQYFGPGTRLTVL.

The genes are TRBV2 and TRBJ2-3; TRBD2 agrees at 11 bases. Trimming removed 2 bases from V and 2 bases from J; junction bases left unmatched: 9. In germline, CDR1 is SNHLY, CDR2 FYNNEI. The CDR3 is made up of 18 amino acids. CDR3 nucleotide sequence: TGTGCCAGCAGTGAAAGGGAGAGACTAGCGGGACTCACAGATACGCAGTATTTT. It translates to CASSERERLAGLTDTQYF.

This chain joins TRBV7-2 and TRBJ2-1, with TRBD2 matching 9 bases. CDR1 is SGHTA, CDR2 FQGNSA, per germline. This CDR3 spans 17 amino acids. Losses at the gene ends were 1 base for V and 4 bases for J; bases not matched to a gene: 8. The CDR3 protein is CASSLGLRGGRYNEQFF. CDR3 nucleotide sequence: TGTGCCAGCAGCTTAGGGTTGCGGGGGGGCCGGTACAATGAGCAGTTCTTC.

The chain employs TRBV28 and TRBJ1-5; D not resolved. Trimming removed 2 bases from V and 6 bases from J, with 11 bases in between. The length of the CDR3 is 14 residues. Per germline, CDR1 MDHEN and CDR2 SYDVKM. The CDR3 loop reads CASSLRPRTQPQHF. The DNA for the CDR3 is TGTGCCAGCAGTTTACGTCCCAGAACTCAGCCCCAGCATTTT.

The chain has TRBV7-2 and TRBJ1-2, with 8 bases that match TRBD1. Germline CDR1 SGHTA, CDR2 FQGNSA. J was trimmed by 8 bases and V by 4 bases; bases with no gene match: 12. This CDR3 has 15 residues. The CDR3 reads CASSSGTGGGEGYTF. In nucleotides, the CDR3 is TGTGCCAGCAGCTCCGGGACAGGTGGAGGAGAGGGCTACACCTTC.

The gene calls are TRBV4-2 and TRBJ2-2, with 14 bases matching TRBD2. The CDR3 consists of 16 residues. J gave up 6 bases and V 4 bases, and 4 bases lay outside the gene matches. Germline V gives CDR1 LGHNA, CDR2 YNFKEQ. The CDR3 bases are TGTGCCAGCAGCCTAAGACTAGCGGGAGGGCCCGGGGAGCTGTTTTTT. Its protein is CASSLRLAGGPGELFF.

This clone appeared a few times. The rearrangement joins TRBV18 to TRBJ1-4, with 8 nucleotides matching TRBD1. Germline assignment: CDR1 KGHSH and CDR2 LQKENI. Trimming removed 4 bases from V and 7 bases from J; junction bases left unmatched: 11. The CDR3 consists of 16 residues. The CDR3 DNA is TGTGCCAGCTCACGCGAACACACCGGGACAGGTGAAAAACTGTTTTTT. Translating it yields CASSREHTGTGEKLFF.

The chain combines TRBV2 with TRBJ2-5, with 9 bases lining up with TRBD1. The CDR3 spans 14 residues. J lost 8 bases, V lost 3 bases, and 7 bases had no gene match. Germline lookup yields CDR1 SNHLY and CDR2 FYNNEI. As DNA, the CDR3 is TGTGCCAGCAGTGATACAGGGGGCTCAAGAACCCAGTACTTC. It is translated as CASSDTGGSRTQYF.

J is TRBJ1-3 and V is TRBV28, with TRBD1 identical over 7 bases. The junction had 7 bases not matched to a gene; V was cut back by 6 bases and J by 2 bases. Germline V gene data show CDR1 as MDHEN and CDR2 as SYDVKM. The CDR3 has 15 amino acids. The CDR3 DNA sequence: TGTGCCAGCAGCCCCCAGCAGGGGGCTGGAAACACCATATATTTT. This translates into CASSPQQGAGNTIYF. Looking up the rest from reference TRBV28 and TRBJ1-3 gives the full variable domain: DVKVTQSSRYLVKRTGEKVFLECVQDMDHENMFWYRQDPGLGLRLIYFSYDVKMKEKGDIPEGYSVSREKKERFSLILESASTNQTSMYLCASSPQQGAGNTIYFGEGSWLTVV.

This chain links TRBV27 with TRBJ1-5; weak D call: TRBD1 (5 bases). Germline values: CDR1 MNHEY, CDR2 SMNVEV (reference sequence). Trimming left V 1 base short and J 3 bases short, with 16 bases between. This CDR3 spans 17 amino acids. The CDR3 DNA reads as TGTGCCAGCAGTTTATTGGGGGGGGTAGGGGCCAATCAGCCCCAGCATTTT. It translates to CASSLLGGVGANQPQHF.